What follows is one TCR beta chain and its context. Only in-frame clones appear in the TCRdb table, and some are missing; sequencing was by immunoSEQ multiplex PCR. The sample includes some 250,000 clones, 80% to 90% of them seen just once. This specimen belongs to a study of blood T cell repertoires in COVID-19. Germline CDR1 and CDR2: LGHDT and YNNKEL (reference sequence). The CDR3 sequence is 15 residues long. The V and J ends lost 1 base and 0 bases respectively, with 9 bases between them. This chain joins TRBV3-1 (or the pseudogene TRBV3-2) and TRBJ1-1, with D unclear. The clonotype originates from a man aged 18 to 29 who had recovered from COVID-19. The sequenced sample was PBMCs or T cells enriched from blood (not recorded which). CDR3 DNA: TGTGCCAGCAGCCAAGTTCCGGGATTGAACACTGAAGCTTTCTTT. The encoded protein is CASSQVPGLNTEAFF.